These 28 T cell receptor beta chains share one sample of origin, sequenced in a study of T cell changes during pregnancy in multiple sclerosis. Clones were read by immunoSEQ multiplex PCR, and TCRdb kept only the in-frame ones, dropping some. The data show tens of thousands of clones, almost 95% seen once. The sample was peripheral blood, taken after pregnancy. The receptors derive from a female donor with multiple sclerosis, enrolled in a pregnancy study.

The chain links TRBV7-9 to TRBJ2-7, with a possible D match to TRBD2 (5 bases). Trimming stripped 5 bases from V and 0 bases from J, with 17 bases between. Germline V gene lookup returns CDR1 SEHNR and CDR2 FQNEAQ (reference sequence). The CDR3 runs 16 residues. The CDR3 bases are TGTGCCAGCAGCCGCTTCACCTTAGGGAGCTCCTACGAGCAGTACTTC. It codes for CASSRFTLGSSYEQYF.

The rearrangement uses TRBV10-1 and TRBJ2-2; no clear D. The ends were cut back, 4 bases at V and 4 bases at J, with 4 bases in the middle. The CDR3 extends over 12 amino acids. CDR1 WNHNN and CDR2 SYGVQD come from the germline V gene (reference sequence). The CDR3 region has the DNA TGCGCCAGCAGTGGCAGCACCGGGGAGCTGTTTTTT. The encoded protein is CASSGSTGELFF.

A note on this clone: Other nucleotide sequences from this sample produce the same CDR3. This chain connects TRBV30 to TRBJ1-5, with TRBD1 matching over 8 bases. This CDR3 has 12 residues. Losses at the gene ends were 5 bases for V and 7 bases for J; bases not matched to a gene: 4. Germline lookup yields CDR1 GTSNPN and CDR2 SVGIG (reference sequence). This CDR3 reads CAWGQGGQPQHF. Here the CDR3 DNA reads TGTGCCTGGGGACAGGGAGGACAGCCCCAGCATTTT.

The chain is built from TRBV7-2 and TRBJ2-1; D is undetermined. CDR3 length: 12 amino acids. V was trimmed by 2 bases and J by 6 bases, leaving 5 bases between them. The germline gives CDR1 SGHTA, CDR2 FQGNSA. CDR3 sequence (DNA): TGTGCCAGCAGCTTATTCTTCAATGAGCAGTTCTTC. It specifies CASSLFFNEQFF.

The J gene is TRBJ2-7, the V gene TRBV6-1, with TRBD1 identical over 9 bases. This CDR3 region has 16 residues. With 1 base clipped from V and 2 bases from J, the junction kept 6 bases outside the gene matches. Germline V gives CDR1 MNHNS, CDR2 SASEGT. The DNA of the CDR3 is TGTGCCAGCAGTGAAGGATTTGGGACAGGGACCTACGAGCAGTACTTC. Encoded protein: CASSEGFGTGTYEQYF.

The rearrangement links TRBV4-1 to TRBJ1-1, with D perhaps TRBD1 (6 bases). The germline V gene has CDR1 MGHRA and CDR2 YSYEKL. V lost 0 bases and J lost 0, with 14 bases in between. The CDR3 runs 17 residues. The CDR3: CASSQDRRRGMNTEAFF. Here the CDR3 DNA reads TGCGCCAGCAGCCAAGATCGGCGTAGGGGGATGAACACTGAAGCTTTCTTT.

The chain is built from TRBV18 and TRBJ1-3, with D unclear. The V and J ends lost 3 bases and 0 bases respectively, with 15 bases between them. Germline loops: CDR1 KGHSH, CDR2 LQKENI. The CDR3 loop spans 17 amino acids. The CDR3 bases are TGTGCCAGCTCACCCTACTTGCGGGCAGACTCTGGAAACACCATATATTTT. Its translation: CASSPYLRADSGNTIYF.

CDR3 DNA: TGTGCCTGGATCAGCGGCCGACCTCGGGATGAGCAGTTCTTC. It translates to CAWISGRPRDEQFF. The chain couples TRBV30 to TRBJ2-1; D might be TRBD2 (5 bases). The V gene lost 4 bases and the J gene lost 8 bases, with 18 bases spanning the gap. CDR3 length: 14 residues. Germline CDR1 and CDR2: GTSNPN and SVGIG (reference sequence).

The V call is TRBV9, the J call TRBJ1-2, with 7 bases aligning to TRBD1. Looked up from germline, CDR1 is SGDLS and CDR2 is YYNGEE. The CDR3 is 15 amino acids. V shed 3 bases, J shed 4 bases, and the junction held 9 bases outside the gene matches. CDR3 DNA sequence: TGTGCCAGCAGCGCTACAGGGGCAGGTAGCTATGGCTACACCTTC. It yields the protein CASSATGAGSYGYTF.

This clone was detected only once. The chain joins TRBV7-9 to TRBJ1-5; D remains unclear. The CDR3 has 18 amino acids. Trimming left V 1 base short and J 6 bases short, with 22 bases between. Per the germline V gene, CDR1 is SEHNR and CDR2 is FQNEAQ (reference sequence). The CDR3 is CASSLVSSGTGLGQPQHF. The CDR3 nucleotides read TGTGCCAGCAGCTTAGTCTCCTCGGGTACGGGGTTAGGTCAGCCCCAGCATTTT.

J is TRBJ1-2 and V is TRBV6-5; TRBD1 is a possible D gene (6 bases). The germline V gene encodes CDR1 MNHEY and CDR2 SVGAGI. The CDR3 covers 15 residues. Trimming took off 2 bases at V and 1 base at J, with 11 bases between the two ends. The CDR3 DNA reads TGTGCCAGCAGTTACGAGACAGGTTTTAACTATGGCTACACCTTC. It yields the protein CASSYETGFNYGYTF.

V is TRBV6-5 and J is TRBJ1-4; perhaps TRBD1 as D (5 bases). CDR1 and CDR2 from the germline V gene are MNHEY and SVGAGI. With 5 bases removed from V and 8 bases from J, the gap between germline ends came to 9 bases. The CDR3 has 12 amino acids. CDR3 nucleotide sequence: TGTGCCAGCAGTCCAGGGAAGGAAAAACTGTTTTTT. This codes for CASSPGKEKLFF.

V usage is TRBV11-2 and J usage is TRBJ1-1; possibly TRBD1 for D (5 bases). Germline values: CDR1 SGHAT, CDR2 FQNNGV. The CDR3 extends over 13 amino acids. Trimming cost V 5 bases and J 9 bases, with 16 bases left between them. This CDR3 is CASSPRTNVKAFF. The CDR3 bases are TGTGCCAGCAGCCCTCGGACAAATGTCAAAGCTTTCTTT.

The chain recombines TRBV7-2 with TRBJ1-5; 10 bases are shared with TRBD1. Germline CDR1 is SGHTA and CDR2 is FQGNSA. V trimming: 3 bases; J trimming: 3 bases; junction bases outside the gene matches: 2. There are 15 residues in the CDR3. The DNA of the CDR3 is TGTGCCAGCAGCTTGGACAGGGGGTACAATCAGCCCCAGCATTTT. It encodes CASSLDRGYNQPQHF.

This clone was seen just once. CDR3 region: CASSEALYTEAFF. Written as DNA, the CDR3 is TGTGCCAGCAGTGAAGCCTTATACACTGAAGCTTTCTTT. This chain links TRBV2 with TRBJ1-1; D not resolved. Germline CDR1 SNHLY, CDR2 FYNNEI. Trimming removed 0 bases at V and 3 bases at J, with 5 bases between. There are 13 residues in the CDR3. The full variable domain, with the rest looked up from reference TRBV2 and TRBJ1-1, is EPEVTQTPSHQVTQMGQEVILRCVPISNHLYFYWYRQILGQKVEFLVSFYNNEISEKSEIFDDQFSVERPDGSNFTLKIRSTKLEDSAMYFCASSEALYTEAFFGQGTRLTVV.

The V gene is TRBV19, the J gene TRBJ1-2, with D possibly TRBD1 on 5 matching bases. V dropped 5 bases and J dropped 6 bases, with 16 bases sitting between them. This CDR3 is built from 14 residues. CDR1 LNHDA and CDR2 SQIVND come from the germline V gene (reference sequence). The CDR3 DNA reads as TGTGCCAGTAGTGCTCCACAGGCCAGGGATGGCTACACCTTC. This translates into CASSAPQARDGYTF.

The chain links TRBV27 to TRBJ2-1; TRBD1 matches at 9 bases. Germline loops: CDR1 MNHEY, CDR2 SMNVEV (reference sequence). The length of the CDR3 is 15 residues. The ends lost 6 bases at V and 6 bases at J; junction bases unmatched: 9. The CDR3 sequence: CASSTGGTGRNEQFF. In DNA, the CDR3 is TGTGCCAGCAGCACTGGGGGGACAGGGCGCAATGAGCAGTTCTTC.

The chain is built from TRBV10-3 and TRBJ1-5; D uncertain. The CDR3 extends over 14 amino acids. Germline V gene data show CDR1 as ENHRY and CDR2 as SYGVKD. V gave up 5 bases and J gave up 4 bases, with 12 bases separating them. The CDR3 DNA is TGTGCCATCAGTCCGCAGCAGGCGAATCAGCCCCAGCATTTT. This codes for CAISPQQANQPQHF.

This CDR3 reads CASRTDIREQYF. The CDR3 nucleotides read TGTGCCAGCAGAACCGACATCCGCGAGCAGTACTTC. The genes are TRBV2 and TRBJ2-7; D unresolved. This CDR3 is 12 amino acids long. V lost 6 bases, J lost 6 bases, and 12 bases lay in between. The V gene's germline CDR1 is SNHLY and CDR2 FYNNEI.

The V and J genes are TRBV4-2 and TRBJ1-3; a possible D gene is TRBD1 (5 bases). Germline assignment: CDR1 LGHNA and CDR2 YNFKEQ. The CDR3 extends over 15 amino acids. Trimming took off 2 bases at V and 2 bases at J, with 10 bases between the two ends. In nucleotides, the CDR3 is TGTGCCAGCAGCCAATCAGGGTTCGCTGGAAACACCATATATTTT. This encodes CASSQSGFAGNTIYF.

The rearrangement uses TRBV5-1 and TRBJ1-3; D gene uncertain. V shed 4 bases and J shed 2 bases, with 7 bases lying between them. Germline CDR1 reads SGHRS; CDR2 reads YFSETQ. The CDR3 extends over 13 amino acids. CDR3 nucleotide sequence: TGCGCCAGCAGCACAGAGCCTGGAAACACCATATATTTT. Protein sequence: CASSTEPGNTIYF.

The chain has TRBV9 and TRBJ2-1, with 9 bases that match TRBD2. The germline V gene has CDR1 SGDLS and CDR2 YYNGEE. This CDR3 has 16 residues. V gave up 3 bases and J gave up 4 bases; unmatched junction bases: 8. CDR3 sequence reads: CASSATGGGAYNEQFF. CDR3 DNA sequence: TGTGCCAGCAGCGCGACGGGCGGGGGGGCGTACAATGAGCAGTTCTTC.

The J gene is TRBJ1-1, the V gene TRBV5-1; D is ambiguous. Deletions cut 0 bases from V and 1 base from J, with 10 bases between. The length of the CDR3 is 15 residues. Germline loops: CDR1 SGHRS, CDR2 YFSETQ. CDR3 DNA sequence: TGCGCCAGCAGCTTGGCACCCCCAGGGAACACTGAAGCTTTCTTT. Residues: CASSLAPPGNTEAFF.

The gene calls are TRBV19 and TRBJ1-5; D is uncertain. Trimming took 8 bases from V and 1 from J, leaving 18 bases between them. Germline assignment: CDR1 LNHDA and CDR2 SQIVND (reference sequence). This CDR3 comprises 16 residues. CDR3 loop: CASRPRRERSNQPQHF. CDR3 in DNA: TGTGCCAGTCGACCGAGGAGGGAGAGGAGCAATCAGCCCCAGCATTTT.

V usage is TRBV6-1 and J usage is TRBJ2-7; D may be TRBD1 (6 bases). CDR3 length equals 14 residues. Per germline, CDR1 MNHNS and CDR2 SASEGT. Trimming took 6 bases from V and 3 from J, leaving 15 bases between them. The CDR3 sequence is CASRTGDTDYEQYF. The CDR3 region has the DNA TGTGCCAGCAGGACAGGCGATACGGACTACGAGCAGTACTTC.

V usage is TRBV2 and J usage is TRBJ1-2, with D possibly matching TRBD1 (5 bases). The germline CDR1 and CDR2 sequences are SNHLY and FYNNEI. The CDR3 length is 13 residues. V was trimmed by 6 bases and J by 3 bases, leaving 11 bases between them. The CDR3 spells CASRVGDYYGYTF. The CDR3 DNA reads TGTGCCAGCAGAGTAGGGGACTACTATGGCTACACCTTC.

This clone has a handful of counts. The J gene is TRBJ2-5, the V gene TRBV4-1; the match to TRBD2 covers 11 bases. V trimming: 1 base; J trimming: 3 bases; junction bases outside the gene matches: 4. The germline V gene encodes CDR1 MGHRA and CDR2 YSYEKL. The CDR3 runs to 16 residues. The CDR3 sequence is CASSQGGGLAEETQYF. In DNA form, the CDR3 reads TGCGCCAGCAGCCAAGGGGGGGGACTAGCGGAAGAGACCCAGTACTTC.

The chain joins TRBV4-1 to TRBJ1-4, with D perhaps matching TRBD1 (5 bases). The V and J ends lost 8 bases and 8 bases respectively, with 15 bases between them. The CDR3 totals 13 residues. Germline CDR1 and CDR2: MGHRA and YSYEKL. CDR3 in amino acids: CASAGGPYEKLFF. Here the CDR3 DNA reads TGCGCCAGCGCGGGGGGTCCGTACGAAAAACTGTTTTTT.